The 21 T cell receptor beta chains below come from one sample, sequenced in a study of OX40 agonist ivuxolimab in advanced cancers. Using immunoSEQ multiplex PCR, the repertoire was profiled, and TCRdb retains in-frame clones only, with some absent. In the table there are about 93,000 clones, approximately 90% of which are singletons. The sequences come from CD4+ or CD8+ T cells sorted from blood, collected in a trial of the OX40 agonist ivuxolimab. All receptors come from an adult with an advanced solid tumor such as melanoma, head and neck, liver or kidney cancer.

V gene TRBV6-5 combines with J gene TRBJ1-2; D not resolved. Per the germline V gene, CDR1 is MNHEY and CDR2 is SVGAGI. Trimming cost V 0 bases and J 4 bases, with 9 bases left between them. This CDR3 is 14 amino acids long. The CDR3 region is CASSYSNWGYGYTF. For the CDR3, the DNA is TGTGCCAGCAGTTACTCAAACTGGGGCTATGGCTACACCTTC.

The chain carries TRBV5-5 and TRBJ2-3; TRBD1 is a possible D gene (6 bases). The germline CDR1 and CDR2 sequences are SGHKS and YYEKEE (reference sequence). This CDR3 region has 13 residues. The V end lost 6 bases, the J end lost 0 bases, and 8 bases lay between the germline ends. The CDR3 here is CASNQGSTDTQYF. CDR3 nucleotide sequence: TGTGCCAGCAATCAGGGGAGCACAGATACGCAGTATTTT. The complete variable domain, with remaining parts taken from reference TRBV5-5 and TRBJ2-3, reads DAGVTQSPTHLIKTRGQQVTLRCSPISGHKSVSWYQQVLGQGPQFIFQYYEKEERGRGNFPDRFSARQFPNYSSELNVNALLLGDSALYLCASNQGSTDTQYFGPGTRLTVL.

This clone appeared a few times. This chain uses TRBV29-1 with TRBJ1-1; 9 bases match TRBD1. Germline V gives CDR1 SQVTM, CDR2 ANQGSEA. V was clipped by 7 bases and J by 5 bases; unmatched bases: 8. This CDR3 spans 13 amino acids. CDR3 sequence reads: CSAHDRGVTEAFF. The CDR3 nucleotides are TGCAGCGCCCATGACAGGGGGGTAACTGAAGCTTTCTTT.

This chain connects TRBV18 to TRBJ2-7, with a possible D match to TRBD2 (5 bases). This CDR3 contains 15 residues. The V gene lost 3 bases and the J gene lost 0 bases, with 12 bases spanning the gap. Germline V lookup: CDR1 KGHSH, CDR2 LQKENI. The CDR3 sequence: CASSPEGSYSYEQYF. Written as DNA, the CDR3 is TGTGCCAGCTCACCCGAGGGCTCCTACTCCTACGAGCAGTACTTC.

V and J are TRBV23-1 and TRBJ1-2, with a tentative D call TRBD1 (6 bases). TRBV23-1 qualifies as an ORF whose function is uncertain. The CDR3 is 16 amino acids. V lost 3 bases and J lost 6, with 20 bases in between. The CDR3 is CASSHPVGGRRNGYTF. The CDR3 DNA reads as TGCGCCAGCAGTCACCCGGTAGGGGGGCGAAGGAATGGCTACACCTTC.

The chain recombines TRBV5-1 with TRBJ2-7; 10 bases are a match to TRBD1. This CDR3 contains 13 residues. Germline trimming cut 4 bases from V and 5 bases from J; bases unmatched to any gene: 3. In germline, CDR1 is SGHRS, CDR2 YFSETQ. CDR3 residues: CASSRDRGHEQYF. Here the CDR3 DNA reads TGCGCCAGCAGCCGGGACAGGGGTCACGAGCAGTACTTC.

In this sample, this clone turned up a few times. V gene TRBV18 combines with J gene TRBJ1-2; D remains unclear. V lost 4 bases to trimming and J lost 6 bases, with 18 bases between them. Per germline, CDR1 KGHSH and CDR2 LQKENI. This CDR3 has 15 residues. The CDR3 DNA follows: TGTGCCAGCTCACGCAACCGACAAGAAGTGGATGGCTACACCTTC. Its protein is CASSRNRQEVDGYTF.

The chain couples TRBV18 to TRBJ1-2, with D tentatively TRBD1 (5 bases). There are 14 residues in the CDR3. Germline-derived CDR1 and CDR2 are KGHSH and LQKENI. The ends were cut back, 3 bases at V and 2 bases at J, with 10 bases in the middle. CDR3 sequence reads: CASSPGESNYGYTF. The CDR3 coding sequence is TGTGCCAGCTCACCGGGGGAATCGAACTATGGCTACACCTTC. The full variable domain, rest sourced from reference TRBV18 and TRBJ1-2, is NAGVMQNPRHLVRRRGQEARLRCSPMKGHSHVYWYRQLPEEGLKFMVYLQKENIIDESGMPKERFSAEFPKEGPSILRIQQVVRGDSAAYFCASSPGESNYGYTFGSGTRLTVV.

This chain joins TRBV6-5 and TRBJ2-2, with 11 bases fitting TRBD2. V gave up 5 bases and J gave up 5 bases; unmatched junction bases: 4. Germline V gene sequence: CDR1 MNHEY, CDR2 SVGAGI. This CDR3 has 15 residues. This CDR3 is CASSARTSGTGELFF. The CDR3 DNA reads as TGTGCCAGCAGTGCCCGGACTAGCGGGACCGGGGAGCTGTTTTTT.

CDR3 DNA: TGTGCCAGCAGCCAGGGACTAGCGGGAGGGGACACCGGGGAGCTGTTTTTT. This gives the protein CASSQGLAGGDTGELFF. The J gene is TRBJ2-2, the V gene TRBV4-2, with 16 bases fitting TRBD2. The CDR3 covers 17 residues. The germline CDR1 and CDR2 sequences are LGHNA and YNFKEQ. Germline trimming cut 3 bases from V and 3 bases from J; bases unmatched to any gene: 1.

J is TRBJ2-3 and V is TRBV29-1; 7 nucleotides match TRBD2. The CDR3 loop spans 12 amino acids. V dropped 7 bases and J dropped 3; count of bases not matched to a gene: 4. Germline V lookup: CDR1 SQVTM, CDR2 ANQGSEA. In DNA, the CDR3 is TGCAGCGGCGAGCGGGGAACAGATACGCAGTATTTT. Residues: CSGERGTDTQYF.

V and J are TRBV6-5 and TRBJ1-1; a weak D match, TRBD1 (6 bases). Trimming took off 6 bases at V and 11 bases at J, with 16 bases between the two ends. This CDR3 has 12 amino acids. In germline, CDR1 is MNHEY, CDR2 SVGAGI. The CDR3 loop is CASSPSQGRAFF. The CDR3 region has the DNA TGTGCCAGCAGCCCGTCGCAGGGGAGGGCTTTCTTT.

The CDR3 sequence: CATSRWTDPYGNSPLHF. CDR3 DNA: TGTGCCACCAGCAGATGGACGGACCCGTATGGGAATTCACCCCTCCACTTT. This chain links TRBV15 with TRBJ1-6, with D unclear. CDR3 length: 17 residues. Germline values: CDR1 LNHNV, CDR2 YYDKDF (reference sequence). The V and J ends lost 2 bases and 7 bases respectively, with 18 bases between them.

This chain links TRBV30 with TRBJ2-7, with D possibly being TRBD2 (6 bases). Trimming pared 0 bases from V and 4 bases from J, leaving 16 bases between. The CDR3 sequence is 15 residues long. CDR1 and CDR2 (germline): GTSNPN, SVGIG (reference sequence). The CDR3 protein is CAWSVGGLNLYEQYF. Here the CDR3 DNA reads TGTGCCTGGAGTGTCGGGGGATTGAATTTGTACGAGCAGTACTTC.

In DNA form, the CDR3 reads TGTGCCAGCAGCTTGGCCTTTCGGGAGTTTCGGCAGTACTTC. Residues: CASSLAFREFRQYF. The V and J genes are TRBV5-8 and TRBJ2-7, with D perhaps TRBD2 (6 bases). Germline assignment: CDR1 SGHTS and CDR2 YDEGEE. Trimming removed 0 bases at V and 9 bases at J, with 16 bases between. The CDR3 runs to 14 residues.

This rearrangement joins TRBV18 to TRBJ2-3, with D tentatively TRBD1 or TRBD2 (5 bases each). Trimming took off 1 base at V and 2 bases at J, with 13 bases between the two ends. This CDR3 region has 16 residues. CDR1 is KGHSH and CDR2 is LQKENI in the germline V gene. The CDR3 sequence is CASSPRGAGVTDTQYF. In nucleotides, the CDR3 is TGTGCCAGCTCACCACGAGGGGCCGGAGTCACAGATACGCAGTATTTT.

This rearrangement joins TRBV6-1 to TRBJ2-5; D perhaps matches TRBD2 (6 bases). Near its end, the DNA agrees better with TRBJ2-7, so the J call may be wrong. The CDR3 sequence is 14 residues long. The germline CDR1 and CDR2 sequences are MNHNS and SASEGT. The CDR3 region is CASSETRPSYEQYF. DNA for the CDR3: TGTGCCAGCTCGGAGACTAGGCCCTCCTACGAGCAGTACTTC.

V and J are TRBV6-6 and TRBJ2-7, with D tentatively TRBD1 (5 bases). Germline lookup yields CDR1 MNHNY and CDR2 SVGAGI (reference sequence). This CDR3 is 13 amino acids long. Trimming removed 6 bases at V and 1 base at J, with 10 bases between. The CDR3 sequence: CASSSSGSYEQYF. The CDR3 DNA reads as TGTGCCAGCAGCTCATCAGGGTCCTACGAGCAGTACTTC.

The chain recombines TRBV2 with TRBJ2-7; 7 bases are shared with TRBD1. J gave up 5 bases and V 8 bases, and 6 bases lay outside the gene matches. CDR1 and CDR2 from the germline V gene are SNHLY and FYNNEI. This CDR3 spans 12 amino acids. Here the CDR3 reads CASSGGSNEQYF. The CDR3, as DNA: TGTGCCAGCTCAGGGGGTAGCAACGAGCAGTACTTC. Based on the CDR3 plus reference TRBV2 and TRBJ2-7, the full variable domain is EPEVTQTPSHQVTQMGQEVILRCVPISNHLYFYWYRQILGQKVEFLVSFYNNEISEKSEIFDDQFSVERPDGSNFTLKIRSTKLEDSAMYFCASSGGSNEQYFGPGTRLTVT.

The genes are TRBV5-1 and TRBJ2-1, with D unclear. V lost 0 bases and J lost 6, with 7 bases in between. Germline loops: CDR1 SGHRS, CDR2 YFSETQ. CDR3 length equals 13 residues. The CDR3 loop is CASSLGQSNEQFF. The DNA for the CDR3 is TGCGCCAGCAGCTTGGGACAAAGCAATGAGCAGTTCTTC.

V gene TRBV18 combines with J gene TRBJ1-1, with D unclear. This CDR3 is 16 amino acids long. The V and J ends lost 3 bases and 10 bases respectively, with 24 bases between them. The germline V gene encodes CDR1 KGHSH and CDR2 LQKENI. CDR3 protein: CASSPSGVSYVGGAFF. The CDR3 DNA sequence: TGTGCCAGCTCACCTAGTGGAGTCTCGTACGTTGGTGGAGCTTTCTTT.